The rows below give T cell receptor beta chains drawn from one sample of a study of naive and memory T cell subsets. TCRdb re-derived calls from the UMI-ligation and nested PCR reads in MiXCR, one entry per CDR3 protein. Here the sample spans over 130,000 distinct CDR3 sequences, roughly a fifth being singletons. The sample comprised naive CD8+ T cells from blood. The receptors were sampled from a human donor in good health. CDR3s include the opening cysteine and the closing phenylalanine or tryptophan. Fields, in order: clone size, V gene, D gene, J gene, CDR3 protein, CDR3 DNA. The D gene is left open where the match is weak. Clone size is stated in some rows and not others, as once, few, many or a class when expanded.

clone_size: -
v_call: TRBV7-8
d_call: TRBD1
j_call: TRBJ2-6
cdr3_aa: CASNIAGTGLSGANVLTF
cdr3_nt: TGTGCCAGCAACATTGCCGGGACAGGACTCTCTGGGGCCAACGTCCTGACTTTC

clone_size: -
v_call: TRBV5-1
d_call: TRBD2
j_call: TRBJ2-5
cdr3_aa: CASSLALAGGPGETQYF
cdr3_nt: TGCGCCAGCAGCTTGGCACTAGCGGGAGGGCCGGGGGAGACCCAGTACTTC

clone_size: few
v_call: TRBV4-1
d_call: TRBD2
j_call: TRBJ2-7
cdr3_aa: CASSQDSSGFPYEQYF
cdr3_nt: TGCGCCAGCAGCCAAGATTCTAGCGGGTTCCCCTACGAGCAGTACTTC

clone_size: -
v_call: TRBV27
d_call: -
j_call: TRBJ1-1
cdr3_aa: CASSLSGFLNTEAFF
cdr3_nt: TGTGCCAGCAGTTTATCTGGGTTTTTGAACACTGAAGCTTTCTTT

clone_size: few
v_call: TRBV28
d_call: -
j_call: TRBJ1-1
cdr3_aa: CASSFVNTEAFF
cdr3_nt: TGTGCCAGCAGTTTTGTGAACACTGAAGCTTTCTTT

clone_size: -
v_call: TRBV4-1
d_call: -
j_call: TRBJ2-1
cdr3_aa: CASSEVAEFNEQFF
cdr3_nt: TGCGCCAGCAGCGAGGTAGCGGAATTCAATGAGCAGTTCTTC

clone_size: few
v_call: TRBV12-3/TRBV12-4
d_call: TRBD2
j_call: TRBJ2-4
cdr3_aa: CASTMGLAGLGNIQYF
cdr3_nt: TGTGCCAGCACCATGGGACTAGCGGGATTGGGTAACATTCAGTACTTC

clone_size: -
v_call: TRBV28
d_call: -
j_call: TRBJ2-7
cdr3_aa: CASSSPWHEQYF
cdr3_nt: TGTGCCAGCAGTTCCCCCTGGCACGAGCAGTACTTC

clone_size: -
v_call: TRBV20-1
d_call: -
j_call: TRBJ2-7
cdr3_aa: CSARDGGSSSYEQYF
cdr3_nt: TGCAGTGCTAGAGATGGTGGCAGTTCCTCCTACGAGCAGTACTTC

clone_size: few
v_call: TRBV3-1
d_call: TRBD1
j_call: TRBJ2-7
cdr3_aa: CASSPLSGTDDYEQYF
cdr3_nt: TGTGCCAGCAGCCCTCTTTCCGGGACAGATGATTACGAGCAGTACTTC

clone_size: -
v_call: TRBV3-1
d_call: TRBD2
j_call: TRBJ2-1
cdr3_aa: CASSQGSGRANEQFF
cdr3_nt: TGTGCCAGCAGCCAAGGAAGCGGGAGGGCCAATGAGCAGTTCTTC

clone_size: -
v_call: TRBV9
d_call: -
j_call: TRBJ2-1
cdr3_aa: CASSVGGGGANEQFF
cdr3_nt: TGTGCCAGCAGCGTAGGTGGGGGAGGAGCGAATGAGCAGTTCTTC

clone_size: few
v_call: TRBV5-1
d_call: -
j_call: TRBJ2-7
cdr3_aa: CVSSAHMGYEQYF
cdr3_nt: TGCGTCAGCAGCGCGCACATGGGGTACGAGCAGTACTTC

clone_size: few
v_call: TRBV13
d_call: -
j_call: TRBJ2-7
cdr3_aa: CASSLWDGYEQYF
cdr3_nt: TGTGCCAGCAGCTTATGGGACGGCTACGAGCAGTACTTC

clone_size: many
v_call: TRBV6-5
d_call: -
j_call: TRBJ2-1
cdr3_aa: CASSYEGSGPGNEQFF
cdr3_nt: TGTGCCAGCAGTTACGAGGGTAGCGGACCTGGTAATGAGCAGTTCTTC

clone_size: few
v_call: TRBV13
d_call: -
j_call: TRBJ2-1
cdr3_aa: CASAESSYNEQFF
cdr3_nt: TGTGCCAGCGCAGAGAGCTCCTACAATGAGCAGTTCTTC

clone_size: -
v_call: TRBV27
d_call: -
j_call: TRBJ2-7
cdr3_aa: CASSLGGRPYEQYF
cdr3_nt: TGTGCCAGCAGTTTAGGTGGGCGGCCCTACGAGCAGTACTTC

clone_size: few
v_call: TRBV7-9
d_call: TRBD1
j_call: TRBJ1-4
cdr3_aa: CASRTGGLNEKLFF
cdr3_nt: TGTGCCAGCAGAACAGGGGGCCTTAATGAAAAACTGTTTTTT

clone_size: -
v_call: TRBV28
d_call: -
j_call: TRBJ2-1
cdr3_aa: CASSFWRENEDEQFF
cdr3_nt: TGTGCCAGCAGTTTTTGGCGGGAAAATGAGGATGAGCAGTTCTTC

clone_size: -
v_call: TRBV15
d_call: -
j_call: TRBJ1-5
cdr3_aa: CATSEDHSNQPQHF
cdr3_nt: TGTGCCACCAGCGAAGACCATAGCAATCAGCCCCAGCATTTT

clone_size: -
v_call: TRBV7-9
d_call: -
j_call: TRBJ1-4
cdr3_aa: CASSLLEGNEKLFF
cdr3_nt: TGTGCCAGCAGCTTACTAGAGGGTAATGAAAAACTGTTTTTT

clone_size: few
v_call: TRBV27
d_call: -
j_call: TRBJ2-3
cdr3_aa: CASSRVTADTQYF
cdr3_nt: TGTGCCAGCAGCCGAGTGACAGCAGATACGCAGTATTTT

clone_size: few
v_call: TRBV11-2
d_call: -
j_call: TRBJ2-3
cdr3_aa: CASSLEGGAVGADTQYF
cdr3_nt: TGTGCCAGCAGCCTAGAGGGCGGGGCAGTGGGCGCAGATACGCAGTATTTT

clone_size: -
v_call: TRBV7-9
d_call: TRBD2
j_call: TRBJ2-5
cdr3_aa: CASGQTAGGETQYF
cdr3_nt: TGTGCCAGCGGCCAGACGGCGGGAGGGGAGACCCAGTACTTC

clone_size: -
v_call: TRBV19
d_call: TRBD1
j_call: TRBJ2-3
cdr3_aa: CASSPLTGGNTDTQYF
cdr3_nt: TGTGCCAGTAGTCCCTTGACAGGGGGGAACACAGATACGCAGTATTTT

clone_size: few
v_call: TRBV10-3
d_call: -
j_call: TRBJ2-7
cdr3_aa: CAISVGNEQYF
cdr3_nt: TGTGCCATCAGTGTGGGCAACGAGCAGTACTTC

clone_size: -
v_call: TRBV5-1
d_call: TRBD1
j_call: TRBJ2-1
cdr3_aa: CASSLGTGVNEQFF
cdr3_nt: TGCGCCAGCAGCCTAGGGACAGGGGTGAATGAGCAGTTCTTC

clone_size: few
v_call: TRBV9
d_call: -
j_call: TRBJ2-3
cdr3_aa: CASSPPGGHTQYF
cdr3_nt: TGTGCCAGCAGCCCCCCCGGGGGACATACGCAGTATTTT

clone_size: -
v_call: TRBV7-8
d_call: -
j_call: TRBJ2-2
cdr3_aa: CASSIWTEINYTGELFF
cdr3_nt: TGTGCCAGCAGCATCTGGACAGAAATAAATTACACCGGGGAGCTGTTTTTT

clone_size: -
v_call: TRBV13
d_call: -
j_call: TRBJ1-1
cdr3_aa: CASSLRTGNTEAFF
cdr3_nt: TGTGCCAGCAGCTTACGGACGGGAAACACTGAAGCTTTCTTT

clone_size: few
v_call: TRBV27
d_call: TRBD1
j_call: TRBJ1-1
cdr3_aa: CASSNRGLGTEAFF
cdr3_nt: TGTGCCAGCAGTAACAGGGGGCTAGGCACTGAAGCTTTCTTT

clone_size: many
v_call: TRBV13
d_call: TRBD2
j_call: TRBJ2-7
cdr3_aa: CASSSSGSDEQYF
cdr3_nt: TGTGCCAGCAGCTCTAGCGGGAGCGACGAGCAGTACTTC

clone_size: -
v_call: TRBV10-3
d_call: TRBD1
j_call: TRBJ2-3
cdr3_aa: CAISEDRGTDTQYF
cdr3_nt: TGTGCCATCAGTGAAGACAGGGGCACAGATACGCAGTATTTT

clone_size: -
v_call: TRBV11-2
d_call: TRBD1
j_call: TRBJ2-7
cdr3_aa: CASSLAPETGYSYEQYF
cdr3_nt: TGTGCCAGCAGCTTAGCCCCCGAGACAGGGTACTCGTACGAGCAGTACTTC

clone_size: -
v_call: TRBV2
d_call: TRBD2
j_call: TRBJ2-2
cdr3_aa: CASSEGGSGDTGELFF
cdr3_nt: TGTGCCAGCAGTGAAGGGGGTAGCGGGGACACCGGGGAGCTGTTTTTT

clone_size: -
v_call: TRBV12-3/TRBV12-4
d_call: -
j_call: TRBJ2-7
cdr3_aa: CASSLDSGNEQYF
cdr3_nt: TGTGCCAGCAGTTTAGATTCCGGGAACGAGCAGTACTTC

clone_size: -
v_call: TRBV6-5
d_call: -
j_call: TRBJ2-2
cdr3_aa: CASSYSGGYTGELFF
cdr3_nt: TGTGCCAGCAGTTACTCGGGCGGCTACACCGGGGAGCTGTTTTTT